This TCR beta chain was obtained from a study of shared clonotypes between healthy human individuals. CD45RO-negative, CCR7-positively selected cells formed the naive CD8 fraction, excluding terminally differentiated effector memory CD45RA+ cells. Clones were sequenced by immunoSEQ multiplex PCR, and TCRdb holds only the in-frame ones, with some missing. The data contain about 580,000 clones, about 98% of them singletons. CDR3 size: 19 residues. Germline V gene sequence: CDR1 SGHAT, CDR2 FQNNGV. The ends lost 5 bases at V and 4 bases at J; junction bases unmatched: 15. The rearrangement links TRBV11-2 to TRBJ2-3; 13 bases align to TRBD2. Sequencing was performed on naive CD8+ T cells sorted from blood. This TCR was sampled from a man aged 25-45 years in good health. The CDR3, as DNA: TGTGCCAGCAGCCCTGGGGCCGGGACTAGCGGGATGGTCGCAGATACGCAGTATTTT. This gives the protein CASSPGAGTSGMVADTQYF.